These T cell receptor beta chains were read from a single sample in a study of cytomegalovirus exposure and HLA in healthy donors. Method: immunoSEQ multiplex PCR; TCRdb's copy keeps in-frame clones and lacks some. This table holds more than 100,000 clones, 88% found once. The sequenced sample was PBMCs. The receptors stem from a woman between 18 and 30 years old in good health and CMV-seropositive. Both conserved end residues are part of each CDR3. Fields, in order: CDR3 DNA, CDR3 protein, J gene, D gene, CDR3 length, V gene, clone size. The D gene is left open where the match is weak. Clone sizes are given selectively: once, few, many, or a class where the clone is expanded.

DNA: TGTGCCAGCTCATCGGGACTATTGGCCAAAAACATTCAGTACTTC
CDR3: CASSSGLLAKNIQYF
J: TRBJ2-4
D: TRBD2
length: 15
V: TRBV18
size: .

DNA: TGCGCCAGCAGCCAAGCCGGGAGCAATCAGCCCCAGCATTTT
CDR3: CASSQAGSNQPQHF
J: TRBJ1-5
D: .
length: 14
V: TRBV4-1
size: once

DNA: TGTGCCAGCAGCCTTGACAGGGGGCAGGGCTATGGCTACACCTTC
CDR3: CASSLDRGQGYGYTF
J: TRBJ1-2
D: TRBD1
length: 15
V: TRBV6-1
size: .

DNA: TGTGCCAGCAGCCCGTATGACAGGGTGTCGGGCAATCAGCCCCAGCATTTT
CDR3: CASSPYDRVSGNQPQHF
J: TRBJ1-5
D: TRBD1
length: 17
V: TRBV7-8
size: .

DNA: TGTGCCAGCAGTCCCCGGACAGGTTCGGTCATGAACACTGAAGCTTTCTTT
CDR3: CASSPRTGSVMNTEAFF
J: TRBJ1-1
D: TRBD1
length: 17
V: TRBV27
size: .

DNA: TGTGCCAGTTCCGACAGGGGTTCCTACGAGCAGTACTTC
CDR3: CASSDRGSYEQYF
J: TRBJ2-7
D: TRBD1
length: 13
V: TRBV19
size: .

DNA: TGTGCCAGCAGCTGGGACAGTGCGAACACCGGGGAGCTGTTTTTT
CDR3: CASSWDSANTGELFF
J: TRBJ2-2
D: TRBD1
length: 15
V: TRBV11-3
size: .

DNA: TGTGCCAGCAGCCTAGGGACTTCAGCCGAGCAGTACTTC
CDR3: CASSLGTSAEQYF
J: TRBJ2-7
D: .
length: 13
V: TRBV6-6
size: .

DNA: TGTGCCTGGAGTGAACAGGGCTGGGAGCAGTACTTC
CDR3: CAWSEQGWEQYF
J: TRBJ2-7
D: .
length: 12
V: TRBV30
size: .

DNA: TGCAGTGCTTCAAGGACTTACGAGCAGTACTTC
CDR3: CSASRTYEQYF
J: TRBJ2-7
D: .
length: 11
V: TRBV20-1
size: .

DNA: TGTGCCAGCAGCCATGGACTGCAAACTTACTACGAGCAGTACTTC
CDR3: CASSHGLQTYYEQYF
J: TRBJ2-7
D: .
length: 15
V: TRBV5-6
size: few

DNA: TGTGCCAGCAGCCCCCAGGGGTTAGGGGCAGATACGCAGTATTTT
CDR3: CASSPQGLGADTQYF
J: TRBJ2-3
D: .
length: 15
V: TRBV7-2
size: .

DNA: TGTGCCAGCAGTCCGGCCGGGACAGGGGCCTACGAGCAGTACTTC
CDR3: CASSPAGTGAYEQYF
J: TRBJ2-7
D: TRBD1
length: 15
V: TRBV25-1
size: .

DNA: TGTGCCAGCAGCTTAGCAGTTTGGAGGGGTGGCTACACCTTC
CDR3: CASSLAVWRGGYTF
J: TRBJ1-2
D: .
length: 14
V: TRBV7-8
size: .

DNA: TGTGCCAGCAGCTTGGCGGGACAGGGCTTTAATGAAAAACTGTTTTTT
CDR3: CASSLAGQGFNEKLFF
J: TRBJ1-4
D: TRBD1
length: 16
V: TRBV5-6
size: .

DNA: TGTGCCAGTAGTATTCGCGTCAGACTCTCTGGAAACACCATATATTTT
CDR3: CASSIRVRLSGNTIYF
J: TRBJ1-3
D: .
length: 16
V: TRBV19
size: once

DNA: TGCGCCAGCAGCCGCCAGGGCGGGGGGACTAATGAAAAACTGTTTTTT
CDR3: CASSRQGGGTNEKLFF
J: TRBJ1-4
D: .
length: 16
V: TRBV5-1
size: .

DNA: TGTGCCAGCAGTTTGGACAGGACAGGGGTCGAGCAGTACTTC
CDR3: CASSLDRTGVEQYF
J: TRBJ2-7
D: TRBD1
length: 14
V: TRBV28
size: .

DNA: TGTGCCAGCAGTGAGTCCTATAGCAATCAGCCCCAGCATTTT
CDR3: CASSESYSNQPQHF
J: TRBJ1-5
D: .
length: 14
V: TRBV2
size: .

DNA: TGTGCCAGTAGTATACAGGGCCCCGGCACTGAAGCTTTCTTT
CDR3: CASSIQGPGTEAFF
J: TRBJ1-1
D: .
length: 14
V: TRBV19
size: once

DNA: TGTGCCAGCAGTTCCCGGTCTTCTCTGGTGGCCAACGTCCTGACTTTC
CDR3: CASSSRSSLVANVLTF
J: TRBJ2-6
D: .
length: 16
V: TRBV27
size: .

DNA: TGTGCCAGCAGCTTTGATGGGGCTGGTCTTTCGAACGAGCAGTACTTC
CDR3: CASSFDGAGLSNEQYF
J: TRBJ2-7
D: .
length: 16
V: TRBV7-9
size: once

DNA: TGTGCCAGCGGCAGCGCAACTAATGAAAAACTGTTTTTT
CDR3: CASGSATNEKLFF
J: TRBJ1-4
D: .
length: 13
V: TRBV18
size: once

DNA: TGCGCCAGCAGCCAGGGACAGGGGGAATACGAGCAGTACTTC
CDR3: CASSQGQGEYEQYF
J: TRBJ2-7
D: TRBD1
length: 14
V: TRBV4-1
size: .

DNA: TGTGCCAGCAGCTCATCCGCGGGGGGGGCTGAAGCTTTCTTT
CDR3: CASSSSAGGAEAFF
J: TRBJ1-1
D: .
length: 14
V: TRBV11-2
size: .

DNA: TGTGCCAGCTCACCACAGACAGGGTTCACTGAAGCTTTCTTT
CDR3: CASSPQTGFTEAFF
J: TRBJ1-1
D: TRBD1
length: 14
V: TRBV18
size: .

DNA: TGTGCCAGCAGCCAGGGGGCGGGGGCGCTGGCCACTGAAGCTTTCTTT
CDR3: CASSQGAGALATEAFF
J: TRBJ1-1
D: TRBD1
length: 16
V: TRBV27
size: .

DNA: TGTGCCAGTAGCAGGGGGGAACAGGGGACCCGTTATAGCAATCAGCCCCAGCATTTT
CDR3: CASSRGEQGTRYSNQPQHF
J: TRBJ1-5
D: TRBD1
length: 19
V: TRBV19
size: .

DNA: TGCGCCAGCAGCCAAGAGTCAGGGGGCACCGGGGAGCTGTTTTTT
CDR3: CASSQESGGTGELFF
J: TRBJ2-2
D: TRBD1
length: 15
V: TRBV4-1
size: .

DNA: TGTGCCATCAAATCGAGGAGCACAGATACGCAGTATTTT
CDR3: CAIKSRSTDTQYF
J: TRBJ2-3
D: .
length: 13
V: TRBV15
size: .

DNA: TGTGCCAGCAGCCCGGGGGGGAATAACTATGGCTACACCTTC
CDR3: CASSPGGNNYGYTF
J: TRBJ1-2
D: .
length: 14
V: TRBV7-2
size: .

DNA: TGTGCCAGTAGCTACTCTACAGGGACCCATAAGCCCCAGCATTTT
CDR3: CASSYSTGTHKPQHF
J: TRBJ1-5
D: .
length: 15
V: TRBV19
size: .

DNA: TGTGCCACCCAGACAGATAGCAATCAGCCCCAGCATTTT
CDR3: CATQTDSNQPQHF
J: TRBJ1-5
D: .
length: 13
V: TRBV2
size: .

DNA: TGTGCCAGCAGCTCAAGACTAGCGGGGGGCACTAGCACAGATACGCAGTATTTT
CDR3: CASSSRLAGGTSTDTQYF
J: TRBJ2-3
D: TRBD2
length: 18
V: TRBV7-8
size: .

DNA: TGCGCCAGCAGCCAAGGTCTTTCGGGGGGCACTGAAGCTTTCTTT
CDR3: CASSQGLSGGTEAFF
J: TRBJ1-1
D: .
length: 15
V: TRBV4-1
size: .

DNA: TGTGCCAGCAGCCGGACAGATCCTGGCTACACCTTC
CDR3: CASSRTDPGYTF
J: TRBJ1-2
D: .
length: 12
V: TRBV6-1
size: .

DNA: TGCAGCGGGTCCAACTCCAACACTGAAGCTTTCTTT
CDR3: CSGSNSNTEAFF
J: TRBJ1-1
D: .
length: 12
V: TRBV29-1
size: .

DNA: TGTGCCAGCAGTTCCTCTAGCGCCCTGGCCAAAAACATTCAGTACTTC
CDR3: CASSSSSALAKNIQYF
J: TRBJ2-4
D: .
length: 16
V: TRBV27
size: .

DNA: TGTGCCAGCAGTGCGGGTATTTCCTACGAGCAGTACTTC
CDR3: CASSAGISYEQYF
J: TRBJ2-7
D: .
length: 13
V: TRBV2
size: .

DNA: TGTGCCAGCAGCTTGGAGACCGCCACAGATACGCAGTATTTT
CDR3: CASSLETATDTQYF
J: TRBJ2-3
D: .
length: 14
V: TRBV11-2
size: .

DNA: TGTGCCAGCAGTGACTCTGACACCGGGGATTCACCCCTCCACTTT
CDR3: CASSDSDTGDSPLHF
J: TRBJ1-6
D: .
length: 15
V: TRBV6-4
size: .

DNA: TGTGCCAGCACTCAGGGGATGAACACTGAAGCTTTCTTT
CDR3: CASTQGMNTEAFF
J: TRBJ1-1
D: .
length: 13
V: TRBV5-6
size: few

DNA: TGTGCCAGCAGTTCCGGGGGGACCGTTGAGCCCTACGAGCAGTACTTC
CDR3: CASSSGGTVEPYEQYF
J: TRBJ2-7
D: TRBD2
length: 16
V: TRBV5-4
size: .

DNA: TGCAGTGCCCCCTTAGCAGGGGCCCAGTACTTC
CDR3: CSAPLAGAQYF
J: TRBJ2-5
D: .
length: 11
V: TRBV20-1
size: .

DNA: TGTGCCAGCTCAGCGGAAGGAGGGACTCAGCCCCAGCATTTT
CDR3: CASSAEGGTQPQHF
J: TRBJ1-5
D: .
length: 14
V: TRBV18
size: .